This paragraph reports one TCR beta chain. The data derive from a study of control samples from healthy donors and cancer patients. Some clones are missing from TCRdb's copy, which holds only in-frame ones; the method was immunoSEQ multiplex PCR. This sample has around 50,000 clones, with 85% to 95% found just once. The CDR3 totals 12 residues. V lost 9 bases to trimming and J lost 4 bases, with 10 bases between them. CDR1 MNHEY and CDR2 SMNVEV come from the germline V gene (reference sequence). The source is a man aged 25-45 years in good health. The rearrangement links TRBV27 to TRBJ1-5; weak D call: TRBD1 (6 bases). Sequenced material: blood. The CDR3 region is CARYRANQPQHF. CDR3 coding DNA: TGTGCCAGATACAGGGCGAATCAGCCCCAGCATTTT.